Here is one T cell receptor (beta chain) with its context. The sample holds one count of this clone. Which antigen it targets is not known. Base qualities were left out, and no much larger clone turns up one base away. This sample stems from a study of blood T cell repertoires in COVID-19 (dated by TCRdb to between 2020 and 2021). Study-wide context: Samples from collaborators originated in the United States, Italy and Spain and spanned both the acute and convalescent phases of COVID-19. The material from the prospective study consisted of cDNA or gDNA derived from T cells, B-cell-depleted T cells, or PBMCs. The dataset comprised deeply sampled blood TCRbeta repertoires from subjects exposed to, actively infected with, or recovered from COVID-19. The repertoires were released in a freely available public database intended as a resource for research on the immune response to SARS-CoV-2. The samples were drawn from two sources: the first 160 participants of the ongoing ImmuneRACE study, and 1,000 to 1,500 subjects contributed by 6 global collaborators. Nearly every sample came with metadata listing a de-identified subject ID, COVID-19 status, age in years and sex. Where available, HLA class I and class II types were taken from metadata supplied by the sample provider and were not determined by assay-based typing. Points the paper makes about the study in general: The quantity of clinical and demographic metadata differed by source and by participant and was supplied without curation.

Whole blood was collected in K2EDTA tubes by collaborating institutions according to the institutions' own protocols. For TCRbeta analysis, collaborator samples were shipped as frozen whole blood, as isolated PBMCs, or as DNA extracted from either sample type. TCRbeta CDR3 regions were amplified from genomic DNA using the immunoSEQ Assay, a bias-controlled multiplex PCR. The study's own analysis went as follows. Nucleated cell counts per sample were estimated from amplification of reference gene primers within the assay. To quantify the absolute abundance of each unique TCRbeta CDR3 rearrangement, sequence reads were collapsed and filtered. For each sample, productive Simpson clonality was calculated by taking the square root of Simpson's diversity index across productive rearrangements. Entries here come from immuneACCESS through TCRdb and include only in-frame sequences with V and J called. Some clones fail to appear in such tables; in the studies checked, an unresolved V gene covers under half of the shortfall, and the cause of the remainder is unknown. V and J calls and clone size come straight from that table; D and trimming were deduced from the DNA. Within this sample are approximately 76,000 clones, with 70% to 75% of them counted one time only. Clones ranked in the top ten supply less than 40% of the sample.

According to the germline V gene (reference sequence), CDR1 reads LNHDA and CDR2 reads SQIVND. V was cut back by 3 bases and J by 5 bases, leaving a gap of 10 bases between them. From cysteine to phenylalanine, the CDR3 is 13 amino acids long. CDR3 DNA only is kept here, 39 bases in frame from base 1. The material sequenced was peripheral blood. Recombination connected TRBV19 to TRBJ1-2, with a weak D call of TRBD1 (5 bases match). This receptor was taken from a woman between 65 and 79 years old with acute or convalescent COVID-19. In nucleotides, the sequence is TGTGCCAGTAGTATCCCCAGGACATATGGCTACACCTTC. Its protein reads: CASSIPRTYGYTF.